A single TCR beta chain is shown here with its context. What it binds is unknown. The trim removed 6 bases at V and 7 bases at J, leaving 9 bases unmatched. This CDR3 region has 14 residues. CDR1 is LGHNT and CDR2 is FRNRAP in the germline V gene. The source of the sample is a study of graft-versus-host responses after intestinal transplantation. Study as a whole: In this cohort, recipients had multivisceral, liver-intestinal, or isolated intestinal transplants. Every transplant recipient was induced with anti-thymocyte globulin, then maintained on tacrolimus and steroids for about three years. Overall study results and limits: GvH clones surfaced in recipient marrow, some emerging earlier in ileum or blood.

Measured with immunoSEQ multiplex PCR; TCRdb has only the in-frame clones, and not every one. Of under 95,000 clones listed, roughly 90% were seen once; the top ten hold approximately 2.7%. The source was unstimulated CD8+ T cells sorted from spleen or lymph node cells, collected before intestinal transplant. This receptor was taken from a human donor who received an intestinal transplant. This chain links TRBV12-5 with TRBJ2-1; 7 nucleotides agree with TRBD1. CDR3 sequence reads: CASGLTGSGNEQFF. For the CDR3, the DNA is TGTGCTAGTGGCCTGACAGGGTCAGGTAATGAGCAGTTCTTC.